The 13 T cell receptor beta chains below all came from one sample that was sequenced in a study of vaccination and CD4 T cells after COVID-19. Regarding treatment: roughly 10-day PBMC culture with coronavirus spike peptide pools or control peptides (ViraFEST assay). The antigens of these receptors remain unknown. Sequenced with the Oncomine TCR Beta short-read assay was DNA taken from cultured CD4+ T cells. In TCRdb, the PCR reads were re-called with MiXCR into one record per CDR3 protein. Of around 11,000 distinct CDR3 sequences in the sample, approximately 59% are singletons; the top ten hold approximately 15%. The sample consisted of CD4+ T cells from blood, cultured in vitro. The receptor source for this set is a human donor who had recovered from COVID-19.

The genes are TRBV7-9 and TRBJ1-1; D gene ambiguous. V was clipped by 1 base and J by 4 bases, with 10 bases between them. There are 14 residues in the CDR3. From germline, CDR1 is SEHNR and CDR2 FQNEAQ (reference sequence). CDR3 sequence: CASSLGAEGTEAFF. The CDR3 nucleotides read TGTGCCAGCAGCTTAGGCGCCGAGGGCACTGAAGCTTTCTTT. The whole variable domain, filled in from reference TRBV7-9 and TRBJ1-1, reads DTGVSQNPRHKITKRGQNVTFRCDPISEHNRLYWYRQTLGQGPEFLTYFQNEAQLEKSRLLSDRFSAERPKGSFSTLEIQRTEQGDSAMYLCASSLGAEGTEAFFGQGTRLTVV.

The rearrangement uses TRBV6-2 or TRBV6-3 and TRBJ2-5; 10 bases are a match to TRBD2. Trimming removed 5 bases from V and 4 bases from J; junction bases left unmatched: 4. Germline V gene sequence: CDR1 MNHEY, CDR2 SVGEGT. The length of the CDR3 is 14 residues. This CDR3 is CASSLAGAGETQYF. For the CDR3, the DNA is TGTGCCAGCAGTCTAGCGGGGGCGGGAGAGACCCAGTACTTC.

This chain's CDR3 is CSAPRAGSNTEAFF. The CDR3 DNA reads TGCAGTGCCCCGAGGGCAGGGTCAAACACTGAAGCTTTCTTT. V is TRBV20-1 and J is TRBJ1-1, with D possibly TRBD1 on 5 matching bases. The CDR3 spans 14 residues. The V end was cut by 6 bases, the J end by 2 bases, with 16 bases between. The germline V gene encodes CDR1 DFQATT and CDR2 SNEGSKA (reference sequence).

The chain is built from TRBV20-1 and TRBJ2-1; 10 bases fit TRBD2. Germline lookup yields CDR1 DFQATT and CDR2 SNEGSKA (reference sequence). V lost 5 bases to trimming and J lost 7 bases; unmatched junction nucleotides: 14. The CDR3 totals 16 residues. For the CDR3, the DNA is TGCAGTGCTCCCCAAATCCGTAGCGGGAGGTATAATGAGCAGTTCTTC. This codes for CSAPQIRSGRYNEQFF.

The J gene is TRBJ2-1, the V gene TRBV7-2, with D unclear. V lost 3 bases and J lost 9, with 18 bases in between. CDR3 length: 15 amino acids. Germline loops: CDR1 SGHTA, CDR2 FQGNSA. CDR3 protein: CASSFYSALRGEQFF. Here the CDR3 DNA reads TGTGCCAGCAGCTTTTACTCCGCTCTGCGCGGTGAGCAGTTCTTC.

The V call is TRBV23-1, the J call TRBJ2-5; the D is unclear. TRBV23-1 is identified as an open reading frame with a role that is uncertain. V was clipped by 6 bases and J by 5 bases, with 13 bases between them. The CDR3 runs 13 residues. The CDR3 DNA reads TGCGCCAGCAGAGAGGACGGTATTGAGACCCAGTACTTC. Translation: CASREDGIETQYF.

The gene calls are TRBV30 and TRBJ2-3; 7 bases are a match to TRBD2. The CDR3 totals 15 residues. The germline V gene has CDR1 GTSNPN and CDR2 SVGIG (reference sequence). Trimming removed 2 bases from V and 2 bases from J; junction bases left unmatched: 7. CDR3 in amino acids: CAWSPVAGNTDTQYF. The CDR3 DNA is TGTGCCTGGAGTCCGGTAGCGGGCAACACAGATACGCAGTATTTT.

There are a few counts of this clonotype. This chain uses TRBV7-9 with TRBJ1-1; 8 positions agree with TRBD1. Germline CDR1 and CDR2: SEHNR and FQNEAQ (reference sequence). The CDR3 runs 15 residues. With V trimmed by 1 base and J by 4 bases, 5 bases remained unmatched. The CDR3 reads CASSLDRTGSTEAFF. The CDR3 DNA reads as TGTGCCAGCAGCTTAGACAGGACAGGGAGCACTGAAGCTTTCTTT.

There are a few counts of this clonotype. CDR3 in DNA: TGTGCCAGCAGCAATAGTGATCAGCCCCAGCATTTT. Translation: CASSNSDQPQHF. The gene calls are TRBV7-9 and TRBJ1-5; D is undetermined. Per germline, CDR1 SEHNR and CDR2 FQNEAQ (reference sequence). V was pared by 5 bases and J by 5 bases, with 7 bases between. This CDR3 has 12 residues.

The chain carries TRBV6-2 or TRBV6-3 and TRBJ2-4; D not resolved. CDR1 and CDR2 from the germline V gene are MNHEY and SVGEGT. Trimming stripped 5 bases from V and 0 bases from J, with 14 bases between. This CDR3 is 16 amino acids long. This CDR3 is CASSTIRHSAKNIQYF. The CDR3 DNA sequence: TGTGCCAGCAGTACGATCCGACACTCAGCCAAAAACATTCAGTACTTC.

V and J are TRBV20-1 and TRBJ2-1, with 7 bases that match TRBD2. The CDR3 has 15 amino acids. Germline V lookup: CDR1 DFQATT, CDR2 SNEGSKA (reference sequence). Trimming took 4 bases from V and 0 from J; bases not matched to a gene: 6. CDR3 sequence: CSANPAGSSYNEQFF. The CDR3 DNA follows: TGCAGTGCTAACCCAGCGGGAAGCTCCTACAATGAGCAGTTCTTC.

V and J are TRBV11-2 and TRBJ1-4; a possible D gene is TRBD1 (5 bases). Germline V gene lookup returns CDR1 SGHAT and CDR2 FQNNGV. V was trimmed by 4 bases and J by 1 base, leaving 16 bases between them. The CDR3 sequence is 17 residues long. CDR3 region: CASSSHRGRLTNEKLFF. CDR3 in DNA: TGTGCCAGCAGCTCCCATAGGGGACGTCTAACTAATGAAAAACTGTTTTTT. Variable domain in full (rest from reference TRBV11-2 and TRBJ1-4): EAGVAQSPRYKIIEKRQSVAFWCNPISGHATLYWYQQILGQGPKLLIQFQNNGVVDDSQLPKDRFSAERLKGVDSTLKIQPAKLEDSAVYLCASSSHRGRLTNEKLFFGSGTQLSVL.

The chain is built from TRBV20-1 and TRBJ1-2, with D unclear. CDR1 is DFQATT, CDR2 SNEGSKA, per germline (reference sequence). The CDR3 covers 12 residues. With 6 bases removed from V and 0 bases from J, the gap between germline ends came to 8 bases. The CDR3 region has the DNA TGCAGTGCAACGGGAGCTAACTATGGCTACACCTTC. Translation gives CSATGANYGYTF.